This T cell receptor beta chain was recorded in a study of blood T cell repertoires in COVID-19 (dated by TCRdb to the early 2020s). Regarding the complete study: Samples covering the acute and convalescent phases of COVID-19 were provided by collaborators in the United States, Italy and Spain. The prospective study material was composed of cDNA or gDNA derived from T cells, B-cell-depleted T cells, or PBMCs. A de-identified subject ID, COVID-19 status, age in years and sex were almost always included in the sample metadata. Deeply sampled blood TCRbeta repertoires from subjects exposed to, actively infected with, or recovered from COVID-19 were included in the dataset. The repertoires were released in a freely available public database meant as a resource for research on the immune response to SARS-CoV-2. Samples were obtained from the ongoing ImmuneRACE study (first 160 participants) and from about 1,300 subjects provided by 6 global collaborators. HLA class I and class II types, where available, came from metadata supplied by the sample provider rather than from assay-based typing.

Each collaborating institution followed its own protocols to collect whole blood in K2EDTA tubes. For TCRbeta analysis, collaborators shipped samples in one of three forms: frozen whole blood, isolated PBMCs, or DNA extracted from either of those sample types. What the authors observed across the whole study: How much clinical and demographic metadata was included differed by source and by participant, and the metadata was provided uncurated.

As regards this clone: Its cognate antigen has yet to be identified. Nothing much larger sits one base from this clone, and base qualities are not available.

The immunoSEQ Assay, a bias-controlled multiplex PCR, was used to amplify TCRbeta CDR3 regions from genomic DNA. Per the original workflow: Nucleated cell counts per sample were estimated from amplification of reference gene primers within the assay. To quantify the absolute abundance of each unique TCRbeta CDR3 rearrangement, sequence reads were collapsed and filtered. Productive Simpson clonality was computed per sample as the square root of Simpson's diversity index over productive rearrangements. Not all clones reach the TCRdb copy of this immuneACCESS table, which keeps in-frame sequences only. Checked studies attribute under half of the gap to unresolved V genes and leave the rest unexplained. For V, J and clone size, that table is used; D and trimming come from the DNA. Counted in this sample were 180,000 or so clones; about 86% of them appeared once. The top ten constitute 0.99% of the sample.

The sample consisted of peripheral blood. This sequence originates from a man between 18 and 29 years old with acute or convalescent COVID-19.

The base sequence is TGCGCCAGCGGTGACGGGAACCTCTACAATGAGCAGTTCTTC. Translated, it reads CASGDGNLYNEQFF. The rearrangement joined TRBV5-1 to TRBJ2-1; TRBD2 is perhaps the D gene, given 5 matching bases. V is clipped by 7 bases and J by 3 bases, and the sequence between their germline boundaries is 14 bases long. The CDR3 spans 14 residues, from the cysteine through the phenylalanine. CDR3 DNA is the only sequence kept; it has 42 bases, read in frame from the first base. CDR1 and CDR2 are read off the germline V gene as SGHRS and YFSETQ.